The clone carrying this T cell receptor (beta chain) was found many times. The entry originates in a study of T cells after yellow fever vaccination. This CDR3 region has 14 residues. Germline values: CDR1 MGHRA, CDR2 YSYEKL. The V end lost 1 base, the J end lost 1 base, and 7 bases lay between the germline ends. Via MiXCR, TCRdb re-called the 5' RACE reads, giving one row per CDR3 protein. The table has about 340,000 distinct CDR3 sequences, roughly 4.3% seen once. Specimen: PBMCs, collected 5 days after the yellow fever booster vaccination. The clonotype was recovered from a man younger than 35 who received the YFV17D yellow fever vaccine. This rearrangement joins TRBV4-1 to TRBJ1-1; D remains ambiguous. DNA for the CDR3: TGCGCCAGCAGCCAAGGGTGGGGGAACACTGAAGCTTTCTTT. Amino acids: CASSQGWGNTEAFF.